These 8 T cell receptor beta chains share one sample of origin, sequenced in a study of early stage breast cancer tumors. The protocol was immunoSEQ multiplex PCR, while the TCRdb copy is restricted to in-frame clones and leaves out a portion. The data contain around 48,000 clones, 75% to 95% of them singletons. Sequenced sample: blood. These receptors were taken from a person aged 65 to 85 with breast cancer.

V usage is TRBV5-4 and J usage is TRBJ2-5; the match to TRBD1 covers 11 bases. V lost 1 base to trimming and J lost 2 bases; unmatched junction nucleotides: 4. The CDR3 consists of 16 residues. Germline CDR1 is SGHNT and CDR2 is YYREEE (reference sequence). The CDR3 nucleotides are TGTGCCAGCAGCTTGCTCGGACAGGGGGCTCAAGAGACCCAGTACTTC. Its translation: CASSLLGQGAQETQYF.

The chain recombines TRBV27 with TRBJ2-7, with TRBD2 identical over 12 bases. The CDR3 extends over 16 amino acids. V lost 2 bases, J lost 2 bases, and 4 bases stayed unmatched. CDR1 is MNHEY, CDR2 SMNVEV, per germline (reference sequence). The CDR3 spells CASSLGTSGSTYEQYF. The CDR3 DNA reads TGTGCCAGCAGTTTAGGGACTAGCGGGTCTACCTACGAGCAGTACTTC.

The J gene is TRBJ2-7, the V gene TRBV4-2, with 11 bases fitting TRBD1. CDR1 LGHNA and CDR2 YNFKEQ come from the germline V gene. The trim removed 1 base at V and 4 bases at J, leaving 9 bases unmatched. CDR3 length: 17 amino acids. CDR3 bases: TGTGCCAGCAGCCAAGGAGAAAGGGGACAGGGGGTTTACGAGCAGTACTTC. Translated, it gives CASSQGERGQGVYEQYF.

The gene calls are TRBV13 and TRBJ1-6; 9 nucleotides align to TRBD1. This CDR3 has 15 amino acids. CDR1 is PRHDT and CDR2 is FYEKMQ in the germline V gene (reference sequence). J gave up 10 bases and V 4 bases, and 8 bases lay outside the gene matches. This CDR3 reads CASSWETGGRSPLHF. The CDR3 coding sequence is TGTGCCAGCAGCTGGGAGACAGGGGGAAGGTCACCCCTCCACTTT.

The CDR3 reads CASSLRGQGNTEAFF. The CDR3 DNA sequence: TGTGCCAGCAGCTTAAGGGGACAGGGGAACACTGAAGCTTTCTTT. The rearrangement uses TRBV11-1 and TRBJ1-1; 9 bases are shared with TRBD1. The CDR3 runs 15 residues. CDR1 is SGHAT and CDR2 is FQDESV in the germline V gene (reference sequence). V was pared by 2 bases and J by 1 base, with 2 bases of the junction left unmatched.

The V and J genes are TRBV5-1 and TRBJ1-1; maybe TRBD1 (6 bases). The V gene's germline CDR1 is SGHRS and CDR2 YFSETQ. CDR3 length equals 14 residues. Between the trimmed V and J ends, which lost 4 bases and 4 bases, there was a span of 14 bases. CDR3 region: CASSARQETTEAFF. In DNA, the CDR3 is TGCGCCAGCAGCGCCCGACAGGAAACCACTGAAGCTTTCTTT.

The V gene is TRBV5-1, the J gene TRBJ2-7; D unresolved. The CDR3 is made up of 16 amino acids. The V end lost 4 bases, the J end lost 2 bases, and 19 bases lay between the germline ends. Germline V gives CDR1 SGHRS, CDR2 YFSETQ. CDR3 sequence (DNA): TGCGCCAGCAGCCCGGTCGCCGGGTCCCGAACCTACGAGCAGTACTTC. This encodes CASSPVAGSRTYEQYF.

The gene calls are TRBV7-2 and TRBJ1-6; perhaps TRBD1 as D (6 bases). Germline assignment: CDR1 SGHTA and CDR2 FQGNSA. Trimming cost V 5 bases and J 7 bases, with 12 bases left between them. The CDR3 totals 14 residues. In DNA, the CDR3 is TGTGCCAGCAGCCCCGGGACATCGAATTCACCCCTCCACTTT. This gives the protein CASSPGTSNSPLHF. Based on the CDR3 plus reference TRBV7-2 and TRBJ1-6, the full variable domain is GAGVSQSPSNKVTEKGKDVELRCDPISGHTALYWYRQSLGQGLEFLIYFQGNSAPDKSGLPSDRFSAERTGGSVSTLTIQRTQQEDSAVYLCASSPGTSNSPLHFGNGTRLTVT.